This T cell receptor beta chain was found in a study of T cells in narcolepsy. Study summary: Donors had narcolepsy type 1 or type 2, or were healthy controls. Broader study findings: Healthy controls reportedly lacked the autoreactive clonotypes serially found in patients' blood. Comparing one patient's CSF and blood CD4+ clonotypes highlighted HCRT- and TRIB2-specific autoreactive clonotypes.

Profiling relied on immunoSEQ multiplex PCR, and the TCRdb table lists in-frame clones only, not all of them. Seen here are tens of thousands of clones, over 80% observed once, and the top ten hold roughly 2.5%. The length of the CDR3 is 13 amino acids, counting both ends. Germline loops: CDR1 SNHLY, CDR2 FYNNEI. Points on this clone: Antigen specificity is unknown. Because the CDR3's place on the DNA is in doubt, the DNA is left out and the CDR3 is given as listed by TCRdb.

The material sequenced was CD45RA- memory CD4+ T cells from PBMCs. This receptor was identified in a human donor with narcolepsy. The rearrangement links TRBV2 to TRBJ1-2. CDR3 sequence reads: CASSSSGWGGYTF.